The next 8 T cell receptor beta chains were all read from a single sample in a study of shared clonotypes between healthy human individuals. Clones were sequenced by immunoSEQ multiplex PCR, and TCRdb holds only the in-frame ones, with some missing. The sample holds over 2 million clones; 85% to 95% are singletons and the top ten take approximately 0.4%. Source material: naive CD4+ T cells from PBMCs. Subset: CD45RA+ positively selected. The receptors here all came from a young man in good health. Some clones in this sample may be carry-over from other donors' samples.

The CDR3 protein is CASSLNGADIYGYTF. The CDR3 coding sequence is TGTGCCAGCAGTTTAAATGGGGCAGACATCTATGGCTACACCTTC. The chain links TRBV28 to TRBJ1-2; perhaps TRBD1 as D (5 bases). The germline V and J ends were trimmed by 2 bases and 4 bases, with 14 bases remaining between them. The CDR3 contains 15 residues. Germline CDR1 is MDHEN and CDR2 is SYDVKM.

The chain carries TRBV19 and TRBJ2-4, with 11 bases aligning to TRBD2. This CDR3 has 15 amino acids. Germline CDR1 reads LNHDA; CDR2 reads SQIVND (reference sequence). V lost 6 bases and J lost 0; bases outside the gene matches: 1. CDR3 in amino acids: CASRLAGVAKNIQYF. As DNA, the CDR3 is TGTGCCAGTAGACTAGCGGGAGTAGCCAAAAACATTCAGTACTTC. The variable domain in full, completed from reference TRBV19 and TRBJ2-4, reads DGGITQSPKYLFRKEGQNVTLSCEQNLNHDAMYWYRQDPGQGLRLIYYSQIVNDFQKGDIAEGYSVSREKKESFPLTVTSAQKNPTAFYLCASRLAGVAKNIQYFGAGTRLSVL.

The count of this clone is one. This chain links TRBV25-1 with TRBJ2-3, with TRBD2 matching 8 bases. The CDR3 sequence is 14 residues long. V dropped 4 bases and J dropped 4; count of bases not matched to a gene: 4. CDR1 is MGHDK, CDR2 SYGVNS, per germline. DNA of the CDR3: TGTGCCAGCAGTGCGCCGACTAGCGCAGATACGCAGTATTTT. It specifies CASSAPTSADTQYF.

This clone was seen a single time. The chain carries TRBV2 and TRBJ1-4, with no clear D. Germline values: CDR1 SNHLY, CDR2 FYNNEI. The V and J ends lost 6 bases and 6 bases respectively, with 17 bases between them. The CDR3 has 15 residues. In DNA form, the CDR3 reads TGTGCCAGCAGCCTCCTGGAGGCTTCACATGAAAAACTGTTTTTT. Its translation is CASSLLEASHEKLFF.

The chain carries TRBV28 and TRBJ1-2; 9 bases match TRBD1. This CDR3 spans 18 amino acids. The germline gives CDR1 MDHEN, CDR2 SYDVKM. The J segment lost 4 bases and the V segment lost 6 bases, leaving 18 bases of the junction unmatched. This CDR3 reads CASRIGGTGPLVFYGYTF. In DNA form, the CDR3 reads TGTGCCAGCAGGATTGGAGGGACAGGGCCTCTAGTATTCTATGGCTACACCTTC.

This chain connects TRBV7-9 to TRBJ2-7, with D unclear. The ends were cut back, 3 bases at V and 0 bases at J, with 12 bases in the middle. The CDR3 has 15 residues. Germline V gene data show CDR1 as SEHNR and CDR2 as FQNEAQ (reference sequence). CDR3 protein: CASSFDWPSSYEQYF. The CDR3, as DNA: TGTGCCAGCAGCTTTGACTGGCCGAGCTCCTACGAGCAGTACTTC.

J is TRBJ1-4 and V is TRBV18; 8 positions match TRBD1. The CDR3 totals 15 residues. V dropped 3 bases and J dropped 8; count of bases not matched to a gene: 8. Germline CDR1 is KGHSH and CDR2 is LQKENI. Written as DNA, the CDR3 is TGTGCCAGCTCACCGAAGGGACAGGCGGGGGAAAAACTGTTTTTT. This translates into CASSPKGQAGEKLFF. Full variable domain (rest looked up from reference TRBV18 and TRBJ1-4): NAGVMQNPRHLVRRRGQEARLRCSPMKGHSHVYWYRQLPEEGLKFMVYLQKENIIDESGMPKERFSAEFPKEGPSILRIQQVVRGDSAAYFCASSPKGQAGEKLFFGSGTQLSVL.

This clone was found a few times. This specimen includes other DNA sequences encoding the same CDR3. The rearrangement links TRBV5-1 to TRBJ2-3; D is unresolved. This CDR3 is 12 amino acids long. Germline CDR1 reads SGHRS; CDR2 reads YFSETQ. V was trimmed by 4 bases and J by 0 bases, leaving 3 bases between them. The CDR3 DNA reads TGCGCCAGCAGCACTAGCACAGATACGCAGTATTTT. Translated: CASSTSTDTQYF. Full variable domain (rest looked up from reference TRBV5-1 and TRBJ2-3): KAGVTQTPRYLIKTRGQQVTLSCSPISGHRSVSWYQQTPGQGLQFLFEYFSETQRNKGNFPGRFSGRQFSNSRSEMNVSTLELGDSALYLCASSTSTDTQYFGPGTRLTVL.